The 19 T cell receptor beta chains below were found in one sample sequenced in a study of vaccination and CD4 T cells after COVID-19. Treatment denoted: 10-day PBMC culture with coronavirus spike peptide pools or control peptides (ViraFEST assay). These receptors have no identified antigens. The Oncomine TCR Beta short-read assay was applied to DNA of cultured CD4+ T cells. TCRdb re-called the PCR reads with MiXCR, one entry per CDR3 protein. The table has about 13,000 distinct CDR3 sequences, 79% seen once. Sequenced: CD4+ T cells from blood, cultured in vitro. The receptors stem from a human donor who had recovered from COVID-19.

The V gene is TRBV7-9, the J gene TRBJ1-2, with D possibly matching TRBD1 (5 bases). Germline lookup yields CDR1 SEHNR and CDR2 FQNEAQ (reference sequence). This CDR3 is built from 13 residues. The ends were cut back, 4 bases at V and 12 bases at J, with 18 bases in the middle. The CDR3 here is CASSSQGSHGHTF. The DNA of the CDR3 is TGTGCCAGCAGCTCGCAGGGATCCCACGGCCACACCTTC.

The gene calls are TRBV6-5 and TRBJ2-1; D remains ambiguous. The V and J ends lost 2 bases and 3 bases respectively, with 2 bases between them. The CDR3 extends over 12 amino acids. The germline gives CDR1 MNHEY, CDR2 SVGAGI. The CDR3 protein is CASSYGYNEQFF. In DNA form, the CDR3 reads TGTGCCAGCAGTTACGGCTACAATGAGCAGTTCTTC.

The V gene is TRBV7-8, the J gene TRBJ2-5; 12 bases align to TRBD2. This CDR3 contains 15 residues. Germline-derived CDR1 and CDR2 are SGHVS and FQNEAQ. V lost 6 bases, J lost 5 bases, and 7 bases stayed unmatched. CDR3 sequence: CASRPSGRARETQYF. Here the CDR3 DNA reads TGTGCCAGCAGACCTAGCGGGAGGGCTAGGGAGACCCAGTACTTC.

V usage is TRBV20-1 and J usage is TRBJ1-3; no reliable D call. Trimming took 0 bases from V and 1 from J, leaving 16 bases between them. This CDR3 spans 17 amino acids. CDR1 is DFQATT and CDR2 is SNEGSKA in the germline V gene (reference sequence). The CDR3 DNA reads as TGCAGTGCTAGAGATCCCAAGTTTCCGTCATCTGGAAACACCATATATTTT. Protein: CSARDPKFPSSGNTIYF.

With regard to this clonotype: At one of its ends the junction is not consistent with the germline gene, which may arise from a read error. The chain couples TRBV6-5 to TRBJ1-2; D is perhaps TRBD1 (5 bases). The CDR3 is 14 residues long. Germline V gene sequence: CDR1 MNHEY, CDR2 SVGAGI. DNA for the CDR3: TGTGCCGGCAGTTACAGTGCAGGGAGTTATGGCTACACCTTC. This encodes CAGSYSAGSYGYTF.

For the CDR3, the DNA is TGTGCCAGCAGCTTAGAGACATCGAATCAGCCCCAGCATTTT. Translating gives CASSLETSNQPQHF. V usage is TRBV7-9 and J usage is TRBJ1-5; D unclear. Trimming cost V 1 base and J 4 bases, with 8 bases left between them. Looked up from germline, CDR1 is SEHNR and CDR2 is FQNEAQ (reference sequence). This CDR3 is built from 14 residues.

This chain joins TRBV27 and TRBJ1-1; 7 bases match TRBD1. V trimming: 1 base; J trimming: 4 bases; junction bases outside the gene matches: 3. CDR1 and CDR2 from the germline V gene are MNHEY and SMNVEV (reference sequence). The CDR3 spans 14 residues. The CDR3, as DNA: TGTGCCAGCAGTTTATGGGCAGGGGGCACTGAAGCTTTCTTT. It translates to CASSLWAGGTEAFF.

The V call is TRBV21-1, the J call TRBJ2-7; the table's D call of TRBD1 was not tested on the DNA. TRBV21-1 constitutes a pseudogene. The CDR3 covers 13 residues. The DNA for the CDR3 is TGTGCCAGCAGCAGGGGGGGACAGTACGAGCAGTACTTC. Protein product: CASSRGGQYEQYF.

The chain employs TRBV30 and TRBJ2-7; D unresolved. Germline V gives CDR1 GTSNPN, CDR2 SVGIG (reference sequence). This CDR3 is built from 10 residues. V dropped 8 bases and J dropped 5 bases, with 10 bases sitting between them. CDR3 amino acids: CATGRNEQYF. The CDR3 DNA reads TGTGCCACCGGAAGAAACGAGCAGTACTTC.

The chain combines TRBV14 with TRBJ2-7; D possibly corresponds to TRBD2 (6 bases). The CDR3 contains 13 residues. Trimming removed 6 bases from V and 6 bases from J, with 15 bases in between. CDR1 is SGHDN and CDR2 is FVKESK in the germline V gene. CDR3 sequence reads: CASSPFGGGEQYF. CDR3 DNA: TGTGCCAGCAGTCCGTTCGGGGGTGGCGAGCAGTACTTC.

This chain links TRBV7-2 with TRBJ1-5, with D tentatively TRBD1 (5 bases). Trimming left V 5 bases short and J 0 bases short, with 14 bases between. CDR3 size: 16 residues. Germline-derived CDR1 and CDR2 are SGHTA and FQGNSA. CDR3 DNA: TGTGCCAGCAGCCCCTTGTTAGGGGCTAGCAATCAGCCCCAGCATTTT. Translating gives CASSPLLGASNQPQHF.

The chain combines TRBV20-1 with TRBJ1-6, with 7 positions matching TRBD1. The J segment lost 6 bases and the V segment lost 5 bases, leaving 10 bases of the junction unmatched. Germline CDR1 is DFQATT and CDR2 is SNEGSKA (reference sequence). There are 15 residues in the CDR3. CDR3 nucleotides: TGCAGTGCTGAAGCCCGGGACAGACTTAATTCACCCCTCCACTTT. Protein: CSAEARDRLNSPLHF.

The chain recombines TRBV27 with TRBJ1-6; 10 positions match TRBD1. This CDR3 has 14 residues. Per germline, CDR1 MNHEY and CDR2 SMNVEV (reference sequence). The trim removed 3 bases at V and 14 bases at J, leaving 7 bases unmatched. CDR3 sequence: CASSLMTGGLSLHF. The CDR3, as DNA: TGTGCCAGCAGTTTGATGACAGGGGGCCTTTCCCTCCACTTT.

This clonotype was detected once. The CDR3 DNA is TGTGCCAGTACCCGAGGGGGGAACACCGGGGAGCTGTTTTTT. It specifies CASTRGGNTGELFF. The rearrangement joins TRBV19 to TRBJ2-2, with TRBD1 as a possible D gene (6 bases). The germline CDR1 and CDR2 sequences are LNHDA and SQIVND (reference sequence). Trimming shortened V by 7 bases and J by 1 base, and 10 bases separated the two germline ends. The CDR3 extends over 14 amino acids.

This clonotype was seen a few times. This chain uses TRBV20-1 with TRBJ1-2; D remains ambiguous. This CDR3 has 12 residues. V shed 6 bases and J shed 0 bases, with 8 bases lying between them. Germline lookup yields CDR1 DFQATT and CDR2 SNEGSKA (reference sequence). CDR3 sequence reads: CSAPDTNYGYTF. The CDR3 nucleotides are TGCAGTGCCCCGGATACTAACTATGGCTACACCTTC.

The genes are TRBV15 and TRBJ1-2; tentatively, D is TRBD1 (5 bases). With 3 bases removed from V and 7 bases from J, the gap between germline ends came to 21 bases. Germline CDR1 and CDR2: LNHNV and YYDKDF (reference sequence). The CDR3 extends over 16 amino acids. CDR3 in amino acids: CATSRTAGTPASGYTF. DNA of the CDR3: TGTGCCACCAGCAGGACAGCCGGGACGCCGGCGAGTGGCTACACCTTC.

The J gene is TRBJ2-3, the V gene TRBV6-5, with D tentatively TRBD1 (6 bases). The CDR3 spans 16 residues. The V gene's germline CDR1 is MNHEY and CDR2 SVGAGI. V gave up 4 bases and J gave up 8 bases, with 22 bases separating them. CDR3 protein: CASSSFRGTVTFTQYF. Here the CDR3 DNA reads TGTGCCAGCAGTTCTTTCAGGGGAACTGTCACTTTTACGCAGTATTTT.

This clonotype was seen more than once but under ten times. The gene calls are TRBV28 and TRBJ1-5, with D unclear. Germline V gives CDR1 MDHEN, CDR2 SYDVKM. V lost 6 bases, J lost 0 bases, and 6 bases lay in between. The CDR3 is made up of 13 amino acids. The CDR3 nucleotides are TGTGCCAGCAGGGACGGTAGCAATCAGCCCCAGCATTTT. This gives the protein CASRDGSNQPQHF.

The chain couples TRBV15 to TRBJ1-5; tentative D call: TRBD1 (5 bases). This CDR3 comprises 15 residues. V lost 7 bases and J lost 6, with 19 bases in between. Germline-derived CDR1 and CDR2 are LNHNV and YYDKDF (reference sequence). CDR3 sequence reads: CATTFGPGQGQPQHF. Written as DNA, the CDR3 is TGTGCCACCACCTTCGGACCGGGTCAGGGTCAGCCCCAGCATTTT.